This is a list of T cell receptor beta chains from one sample in a study of a mutant IDH1 vaccine in newly diagnosed glioma. The antigens for these receptors are not known. The assay was immunoSEQ multiplex PCR, and TCRdb's table has in-frame clones only and misses some. The profile shows around 56,000 clones, less than 85% of them singletons. The specimen was PBMCs, collected from a glioma patient whose treatment included an IDH1 peptide vaccine. The receptors stem from a woman between 18 and 29 years old with glioma. Some clones in this sample may be carry-over from other donors' samples. CDR3s include the opening cysteine and the closing phenylalanine or tryptophan. The order of the fields is J gene, D gene, V gene, clone size, CDR3 protein, CDR3 DNA. The D gene is left open where the match is weak. Expanded clones are given a class, and other clones once, few, many or no size at all.

TRBJ1-2 TRBD1 TRBV6-5 - CASSSGGAVHGYTF TGTGCCAGCAGCTCAGGGGGGGCTGTACACGGCTACACCTTC
TRBJ2-1 - TRBV30 - CAWSPDAEEQFF TGTGCCTGGAGTCCCGATGCGGAAGAGCAGTTCTTC
TRBJ2-3 TRBD2 TRBV19 - CASSIRTSGSTDTQYF TGTGCCAGTAGTATCCGGACTAGCGGAAGCACAGATACGCAGTATTTT
TRBJ2-7 - TRBV29-1 - CSVYTGHTYEQYF TGCAGCGTTTACACGGGACACACCTACGAGCAGTACTTC
TRBJ2-7 - TRBV6-1 - CASSEAGTPSYEQYF TGTGCCAGCAGTGAAGCGGGGACCCCCTCCTACGAGCAGTACTTC
TRBJ2-1 - TRBV13 - CASSYSKAGSRGNEQFF TGTGCCAGCAGCTACTCCAAAGCGGGTTCTCGGGGGAATGAGCAGTTCTTC
TRBJ2-7 TRBD1 TRBV6-5 - CASSYSRTGAPYEQYF TGTGCCAGCAGTTACTCTAGGACAGGGGCCCCCTACGAGCAGTACTTC
TRBJ2-1 - TRBV6-1 - CASSEAPTGYNEQFF TGTGCCAGCAGTGAAGCCCCGACAGGTTACAATGAGCAGTTCTTC
TRBJ1-1 - TRBV4-2 once CASSQPGGPVQNTEAFF TGTGCCAGCAGCCAACCCGGGGGGCCAGTACAGAACACTGAAGCTTTCTTT
TRBJ1-1 - TRBV12-5 few CASGFSGSNTEAFF TGTGCTAGTGGTTTTTCAGGGTCAAACACTGAAGCTTTCTTT
TRBJ2-2 TRBD2 TRBV4-1 - CATTGLAGTGELFF TGCGCCACAACGGGACTAGCGGGCACCGGGGAGCTGTTTTTT
TRBJ1-2 - TRBV25-1 - CASSEFRSNGYTF TGTGCCAGCAGTGAATTCCGGTCAAATGGCTACACCTTC
TRBJ2-7 TRBD1 TRBV4-1 - CASSQEAGGTYEQYF TGCGCCAGCAGCCAAGAAGCAGGGGGTACCTACGAGCAGTACTTC
TRBJ1-1 - TRBV14 - CASSHATGTVNTEAFF TGTGCCAGCAGCCACGCCACGGGGACGGTGAACACTGAAGCTTTCTTT
TRBJ1-4 - TRBV6-1 - CASTPFPGSLEKLFF TGTGCCAGCACCCCTTTCCCCGGGAGTCTTGAAAAACTGTTTTTT
TRBJ1-4 - TRBV29-1 - CSVEVRGRGEKLFF TGCAGCGTTGAAGTCAGGGGACGGGGTGAAAAACTGTTTTTT
TRBJ2-1 TRBD2 TRBV19 - CASSLASGVEQFF TGTGCCAGTAGTTTAGCTAGCGGGGTAGAGCAGTTCTTC
TRBJ2-3 - TRBV11-3 - CASSLDGLDTDTQYF TGTGCCAGCAGCTTAGACGGGTTGGACACAGATACGCAGTATTTT
TRBJ1-1 - TRBV19 - CASSLYRDTEAFF TGTGCCAGTAGTCTCTACAGGGACACTGAAGCTTTCTTT
TRBJ1-3 - TRBV19 - CASCGAGAGNTIYF TGTGCCTCGTGTGGGGCAGGGGCTGGAAACACCATATATTTT
TRBJ1-1 - TRBV7-2 - CASSLGLGNTEAFF TGTGCCAGCAGCTTGGGGTTGGGGAACACTGAAGCTTTCTTT
TRBJ1-1 - TRBV4-1 - CATAEGLGTEAFF TGCGCCACCGCGGAGGGGCTTGGCACTGAAGCTTTCTTT
TRBJ2-5 - TRBV4-2 once CASSQDGGKRETQYF TGTGCCAGCAGCCAAGACGGGGGAAAGAGGGAGACCCAGTACTTC
TRBJ2-7 TRBD2 TRBV7-9 - CASSSGLAGPYEQYF TGTGCCAGCAGCTCAGGACTAGCGGGACCCTACGAGCAGTACTTC
TRBJ1-2 - TRBV5-8 - CASSLISGGFGGYTF TGTGCCAGCAGCTTGATATCCGGGGGGTTTGGCGGCTACACCTTC
TRBJ2-1 - TRBV4-3 - CASSLQGHEQFF TGCGCCAGCAGCCTACAGGGTCATGAGCAGTTCTTC
TRBJ2-7 TRBD2 TRBV2 - CASSERLASSYEQYF TGTGCCAGCAGTGAAAGACTAGCGAGCTCCTACGAGCAGTACTTC
TRBJ1-2 - TRBV2 - CASRRSGLYGYTF TGTGCCAGCAGGCGGTCAGGACTTTATGGCTACACCTTC
TRBJ2-3 - TRBV5-1 - CASSLQTDTQYF TGCGCCAGCAGCTTACAGACAGATACGCAGTATTTT
TRBJ2-5 - TRBV6-5 - CASSSRVNQETQYF TGTGCCAGCAGTAGCAGGGTAAATCAAGAGACCCAGTACTTC
TRBJ1-1 - TRBV5-4 - CASSGGQRTEAFF TGTGCCAGCAGCGGAGGACAAAGGACTGAAGCTTTCTTT
TRBJ1-5 TRBD1 TRBV9 few CASSVGGGTADQPQHF TGTGCCAGCAGCGTAGGCGGAGGGACAGCCGATCAGCCCCAGCATTTT
TRBJ1-1 TRBD1 TRBV18 - CASSPTGLNTEAFF TGTGCCAGCTCACCGACAGGGTTGAACACTGAAGCTTTCTTT
TRBJ1-1 - TRBV15 - CATSIGGVKNTEAFF TGTGCCACCAGCATCGGTGGGGTTAAGAACACTGAAGCTTTCTTT
TRBJ1-1 - TRBV18 few CASSGTGRTEAFF TGTGCCAGCTCAGGAACAGGGCGTACTGAAGCTTTCTTT
TRBJ2-7 - TRBV7-2 - CASSLIQGIYEQYF TGTGCCAGCAGCTTAATACAGGGAATCTACGAGCAGTACTTC
TRBJ1-6 - TRBV11-1 - CASSSPERNSPLHF TGTGCCAGCAGCTCGCCAGAGCGGAATTCACCCCTCCACTTT
TRBJ2-5 TRBD2 TRBV4-2 - CASSQGGLAGTQETQYF TGTGCCAGCAGCCAAGGGGGGCTAGCGGGGACCCAAGAGACCCAGTACTTC
TRBJ1-1 TRBD1 TRBV5-8 - CASSTGQPWNTEAFF TGTGCCAGCAGCACGGGACAGCCATGGAACACTGAAGCTTTCTTT
TRBJ1-3 - TRBV7-3 - CASSSGAGVGNTIYF TGTGCCAGCAGCTCCGGGGCAGGGGTTGGAAACACCATATATTTT
TRBJ1-4 - TRBV5-1 - CASSFRYQGTNEKLFF TGCGCCAGCAGCTTTCGATATCAGGGGACTAATGAAAAACTGTTTTTT
TRBJ2-4 - TRBV2 - CASSIDTSGKNIQYF TGTGCCAGCAGTATAGACACTAGTGGAAAAAACATTCAGTACTTC
TRBJ2-1 TRBD2 TRBV7-9 - CASSSSPTGGPWGNEQFF TGTGCCAGCAGCTCTTCTCCAACGGGGGGGCCCTGGGGAAATGAGCAGTTCTTC
TRBJ2-5 TRBD2 TRBV19 - CASSPPGGKRAQYF TGTGCCAGTAGCCCCCCGGGGGGGAAGAGGGCCCAGTACTTC
TRBJ2-7 - TRBV2 - CASSESDLPYEQYF TGTGCCAGCAGTGAGAGCGACCTCCCCTACGAGCAGTACTTC
TRBJ1-1 - TRBV4-3 - CASSQAQGRNTEAFF TGCGCCAGCAGCCAAGCTCAGGGGCGGAACACTGAAGCTTTCTTT
TRBJ2-3 - TRBV11-2 - CASSLLGGMVTDTQYF TGTGCCAGCAGCTTACTAGGCGGGATGGTCACGGATACGCAGTATTTT
TRBJ1-6 - TRBV19 - CASSPSRAGAGNSPLHF TGTGCCAGTAGTCCGAGTCGCGCGGGGGCCGGTAATTCACCCCTCCACTTT
TRBJ2-5 - TRBV6-6 once CASSYARGSRETQYF TGTGCCAGCAGTTACGCCAGGGGATCAAGGGAGACCCAGTACTTC
TRBJ1-1 - TRBV9 - CASGEGGTTEAFF TGTGCCAGCGGAGAAGGGGGAACCACTGAAGCTTTCTTT
TRBJ2-1 TRBD2 TRBV4-3 - CASSQEASGARGEQFF TGCGCCAGCAGCCAAGAGGCTAGCGGGGCCAGGGGTGAGCAGTTCTTC
TRBJ1-4 - TRBV6-1 - CASSPSLEKLFF TGTGCCAGCAGTCCAAGCCTTGAAAAACTGTTTTTT
TRBJ1-2 TRBD1 TRBV10-1 - CASSTRTGGGYTF TGCGCCAGCAGTACCCGGACAGGGGGCGGCTACACCTTC
TRBJ1-1 - TRBV6-6 - CASSWTANTEAFF TGTGCCAGCAGTTGGACGGCGAACACTGAAGCTTTCTTT